This TCR beta chain came from a study of blood T cell repertoires in COVID-19. Looking at the study overall: Material from acute and convalescent COVID-19 was sourced from the United States, Italy and Spain. In each case, the material was cDNA or gDNA derived from T cells, B-cell-depleted T cells, or PBMCs.

This clone was observed once. Original processing methods: Reference gene primer amplification gave estimated nucleated cell counts. Data came from immunoSEQ multiplex PCR; TCRdb stores just in-frame clones and leaves some out. V and J calls and clone size come straight from that table; D and trimming were deduced from the DNA. The sample lists 150,000 or so clones; around 87% were seen once. The sequenced sample consisted of peripheral blood. The sequence came from a man aged 80 or over with acute or convalescent COVID-19.

The CDR3 protein is CASSSGAPTRQYF. In DNA form, the CDR3 reads TGTGCCAGCAGCAGCGGGGCCCCTACGAGGCAGTACTTC. The V gene is TRBV5-5, the J gene TRBJ2-7; the match to TRBD2 covers 7 bases. The CDR3 contains 13 residues. Germline V lookup: CDR1 SGHKS, CDR2 YYEKEE (reference sequence). With V trimmed by 4 bases and J by 9 bases, 10 bases remained unmatched.